This TCR beta chain is from a study of blood T cell repertoires in COVID-19. Original handling: Reference gene primer amplification yielded estimated nucleated cell counts. Clones were sequenced by immunoSEQ multiplex PCR, and TCRdb holds only the in-frame ones, with some missing. V and J calls plus clone size are reproduced from that table; the DNA served to infer D and trimming. This table holds under 250,000 clones, approximately 88% found once. Germline loops: CDR1 LGHDT, CDR2 YNNKEL (reference sequence). V lost 3 bases and J 14 bases, leaving 17 bases between the germline ends. The CDR3 spans 13 residues.

The sequenced sample consisted of peripheral blood. The chain is built from TRBV3-1 (or the pseudogene TRBV3-2) and TRBJ2-1; no definite D call. This TCR came from a man aged 40-49 years with acute or convalescent COVID-19. CDR3: CASSHLVSYLKFF. The CDR3 nucleotides read TGTGCCAGCAGCCACCTGGTGAGTTACCTAAAGTTCTTC.